In this sample, the clone carrying this T cell receptor beta chain turned up a few times. Antigen unknown. The data stem from a study of T cell repertoires in cytomegalovirus infection. Study in general: CMV epitopes used comprised recently identified HLA-C-restricted ones and well-studied HLA-B-restricted ones. Public TCR beta signatures indicated both CMV infection and matching HLA type. Whole-study results and caveats: Pooled public TCR beta family frequency picked out CMV carriers with the relevant HLA. The ex vivo response was dominated by HLA-C-restricted CMV-specific TCR beta clonotypes.

There are 12 residues in the CDR3. Per germline, CDR1 SGHVS and CDR2 FQNEAQ. V was trimmed by 2 bases and J by 5 bases, leaving 6 bases between them. Via MiXCR, TCRdb re-called the reads, giving one row per CDR3 protein. The repertoire consists of about 770,000 distinct CDR3 sequences, with 25% to 35% occurring once and the leading ten covering around 12%. This receptor was taken from a human donor in good health (CMV status not recorded). Some clones in this sample may be carry-over from other donors' samples. The material was cultured CD8+ T cells from PBMCs, obtained from culture after CMV antigen stimulation. The V call is TRBV7-8, the J call TRBJ1-2, with no clear D. CDR3 bases: TGTGCCAGCAGCTTAAACTCTTATGGCTACACCTTC. This codes for CASSLNSYGYTF.